This T cell receptor beta chain was captured in a study of identical twins. This CDR3 comprises 12 residues. Trimming pared 1 base from V and 3 bases from J, leaving 3 bases between. The germline V gene has CDR1 SEHNR and CDR2 FQNEAQ (reference sequence). Study conclusions and caveats: Within monozygotic twins, out-of-frame TCR alpha sharing was underestimated by the models. Those out-of-frame alpha sequences shared by twins showed an excess of low generation probability.

This clonotype has ten or more counts. Its specificity is not known. Template switching supplied a universal primer site; unique molecular identifiers were carried on the cDNA. MiXCR, run by TCRdb on the 5' RACE reads, gives a single entry per CDR3 protein. The repertoire has 1.5 million to 2 million distinct CDR3 sequences, about 32% of them found once; the top ten carry over 0.25%. This sequence was found in a newborn girl in good health. This chain uses TRBV7-9 with TRBJ1-2; no clear D gene. The sequenced material came from cord blood. The CDR3 sequence is CASSLEHYGYTF. The CDR3 DNA reads as TGTGCCAGCAGCTTAGAGCACTATGGCTACACCTTC.